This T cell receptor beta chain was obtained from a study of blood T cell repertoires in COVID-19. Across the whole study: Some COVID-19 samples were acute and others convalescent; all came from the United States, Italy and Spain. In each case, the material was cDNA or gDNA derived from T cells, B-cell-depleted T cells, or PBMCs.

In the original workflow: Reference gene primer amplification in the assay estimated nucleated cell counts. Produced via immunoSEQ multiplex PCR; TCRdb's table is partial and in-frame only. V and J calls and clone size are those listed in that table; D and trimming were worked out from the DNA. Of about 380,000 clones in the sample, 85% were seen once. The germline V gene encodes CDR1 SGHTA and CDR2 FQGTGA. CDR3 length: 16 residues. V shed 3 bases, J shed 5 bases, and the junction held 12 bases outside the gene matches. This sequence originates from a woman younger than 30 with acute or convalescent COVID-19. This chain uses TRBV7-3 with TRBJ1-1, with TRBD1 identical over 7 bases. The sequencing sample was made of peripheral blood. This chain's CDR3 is CASSFGPDRVRTEAFF. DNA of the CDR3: TGTGCCAGCAGCTTTGGGCCCGACAGGGTTAGAACTGAAGCTTTCTTT.